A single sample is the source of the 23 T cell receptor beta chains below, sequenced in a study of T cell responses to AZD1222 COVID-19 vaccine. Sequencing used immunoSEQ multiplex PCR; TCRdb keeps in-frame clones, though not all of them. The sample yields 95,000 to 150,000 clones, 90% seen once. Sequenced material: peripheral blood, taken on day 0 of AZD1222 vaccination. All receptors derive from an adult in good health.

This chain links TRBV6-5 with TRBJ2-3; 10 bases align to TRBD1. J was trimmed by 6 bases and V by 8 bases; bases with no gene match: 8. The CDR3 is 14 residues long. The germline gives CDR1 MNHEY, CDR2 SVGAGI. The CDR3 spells CASWPGQGSDTQYF. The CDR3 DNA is TGTGCCAGCTGGCCGGGACAGGGGTCGGATACGCAGTATTTT.

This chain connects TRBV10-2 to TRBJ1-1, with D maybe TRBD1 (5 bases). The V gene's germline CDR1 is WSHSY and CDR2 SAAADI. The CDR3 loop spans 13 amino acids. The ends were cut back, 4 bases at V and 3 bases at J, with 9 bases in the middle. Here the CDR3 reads CASSVIGDTEAFF. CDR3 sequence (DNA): TGCGCCAGCAGTGTAATAGGGGACACTGAAGCTTTCTTT.

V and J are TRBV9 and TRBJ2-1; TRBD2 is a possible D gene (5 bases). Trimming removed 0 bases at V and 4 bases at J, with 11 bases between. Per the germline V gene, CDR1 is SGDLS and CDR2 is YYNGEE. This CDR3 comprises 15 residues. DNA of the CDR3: TGTGCCAGCAGCGTAGCTACCGGGATTTACAATGAGCAGTTCTTC. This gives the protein CASSVATGIYNEQFF.

DNA for the CDR3: TGTGCCAGCAGTCCACGGACAGGGGTTAAGTACTTC. It yields the protein CASSPRTGVKYF. This chain joins TRBV28 and TRBJ2-7; 9 bases fit TRBD1. From germline, CDR1 is MDHEN and CDR2 SYDVKM. The CDR3 has 12 residues. J gave up 11 bases and V 5 bases, and 7 bases lay outside the gene matches. The full variable domain, completed using reference TRBV28 and TRBJ2-7, is DVKVTQSSRYLVKRTGEKVFLECVQDMDHENMFWYRQDPGLGLRLIYFSYDVKMKEKGDIPEGYSVSREKKERFSLILESASTNQTSMYLCASSPRTGVKYFGPGTRLTVT.

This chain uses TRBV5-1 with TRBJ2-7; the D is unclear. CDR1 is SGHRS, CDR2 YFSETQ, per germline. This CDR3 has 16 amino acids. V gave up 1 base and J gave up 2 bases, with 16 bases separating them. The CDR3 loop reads CASSLKSPPPTYEQYF. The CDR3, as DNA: TGCGCCAGCAGCTTGAAGAGCCCACCGCCCACCTACGAGCAGTACTTC.

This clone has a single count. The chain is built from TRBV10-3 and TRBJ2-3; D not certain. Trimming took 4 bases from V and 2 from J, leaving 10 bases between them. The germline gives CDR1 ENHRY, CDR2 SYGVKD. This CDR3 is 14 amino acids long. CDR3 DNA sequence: TGTGCCATCAGTGGTGGAAAGTACACAGATACGCAGTATTTT. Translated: CAISGGKYTDTQYF.

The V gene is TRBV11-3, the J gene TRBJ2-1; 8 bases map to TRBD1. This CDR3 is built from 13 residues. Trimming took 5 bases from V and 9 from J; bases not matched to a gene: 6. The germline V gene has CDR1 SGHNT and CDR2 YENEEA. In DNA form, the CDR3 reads TGTGCCAGCAGCACACAGACAGGGGCTGAGCAGTTCTTC. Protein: CASSTQTGAEQFF. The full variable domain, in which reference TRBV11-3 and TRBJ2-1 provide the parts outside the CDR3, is EAGVVQSPRYKIIEKKQPVAFWCNPISGHNTLYWYLQNLGQGPELLIRYENEEAVDDSQLPKDRFSAERLKGVDSTLKIQPAELGDSAVYLCASSTQTGAEQFFGPGTRLTVL.

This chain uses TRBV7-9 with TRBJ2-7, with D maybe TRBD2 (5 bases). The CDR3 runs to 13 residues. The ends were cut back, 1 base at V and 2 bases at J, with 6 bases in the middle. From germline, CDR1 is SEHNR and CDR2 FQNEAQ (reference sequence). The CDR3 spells CASSLDGTYEQYF. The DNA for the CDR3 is TGTGCCAGCAGCTTAGACGGGACCTACGAGCAGTACTTC.

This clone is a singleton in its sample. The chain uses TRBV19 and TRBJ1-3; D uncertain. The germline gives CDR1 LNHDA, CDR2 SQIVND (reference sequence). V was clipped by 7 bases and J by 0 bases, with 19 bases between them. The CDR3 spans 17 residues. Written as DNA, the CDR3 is TGTGCCAGTAAGCCGACCTCTTTACGGGACTCTGGAAACACCATATATTTT. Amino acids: CASKPTSLRDSGNTIYF. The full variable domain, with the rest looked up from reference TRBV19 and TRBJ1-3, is DGGITQSPKYLFRKEGQNVTLSCEQNLNHDAMYWYRQDPGQGLRLIYYSQIVNDFQKGDIAEGYSVSREKKESFPLTVTSAQKNPTAFYLCASKPTSLRDSGNTIYFGEGSWLTVV.

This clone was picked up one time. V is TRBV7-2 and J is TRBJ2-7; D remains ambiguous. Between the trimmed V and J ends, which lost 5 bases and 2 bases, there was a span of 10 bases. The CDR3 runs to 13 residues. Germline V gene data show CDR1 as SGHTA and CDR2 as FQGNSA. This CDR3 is CASSRAFTYEQYF. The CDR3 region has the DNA TGTGCCAGCAGCCGGGCCTTCACCTACGAGCAGTACTTC.

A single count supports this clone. The CDR3 coding sequence is TGTGCCAGCAGCAAAGGCCCACCTGAAAAAAATCAGCCCCAGCATTTT. This translates into CASSKGPPEKNQPQHF. This sequence joins TRBV21-1 and TRBJ1-5. TRBV21-1 is a recognized pseudogene. CDR3 length equals 16 residues.

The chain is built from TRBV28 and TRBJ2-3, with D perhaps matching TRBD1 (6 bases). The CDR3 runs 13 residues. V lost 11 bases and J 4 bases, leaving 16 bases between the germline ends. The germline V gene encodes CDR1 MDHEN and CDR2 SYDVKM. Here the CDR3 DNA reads TGTGCCTCCGGGACACTCGCGGCAGATACGCAGTATTTT. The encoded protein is CASGTLAADTQYF. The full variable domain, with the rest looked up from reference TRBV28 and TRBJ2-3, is DVKVTQSSRYLVKRTGEKVFLECVQDMDHENMFWYRQDPGLGLRLIYFSYDVKMKEKGDIPEGYSVSREKKERFSLILESASTNQTSMYLCASGTLAADTQYFGPGTRLTVL.

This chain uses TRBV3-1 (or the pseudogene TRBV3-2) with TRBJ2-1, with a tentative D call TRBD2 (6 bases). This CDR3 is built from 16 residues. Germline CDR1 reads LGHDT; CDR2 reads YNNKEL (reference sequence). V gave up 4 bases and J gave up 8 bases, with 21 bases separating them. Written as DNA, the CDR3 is TGTGCCAGCAGCCTAAGTAGACTAGGGAGTAGAGATGAGCAGTTCTTC. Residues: CASSLSRLGSRDEQFF.

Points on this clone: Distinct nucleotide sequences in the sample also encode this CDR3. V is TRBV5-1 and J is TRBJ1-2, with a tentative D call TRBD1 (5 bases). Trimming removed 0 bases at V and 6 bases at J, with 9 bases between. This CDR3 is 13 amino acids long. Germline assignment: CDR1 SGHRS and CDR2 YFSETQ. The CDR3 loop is CASSLAGGNGYTF. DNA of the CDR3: TGCGCCAGCAGCTTGGCCGGGGGTAATGGCTACACCTTC.

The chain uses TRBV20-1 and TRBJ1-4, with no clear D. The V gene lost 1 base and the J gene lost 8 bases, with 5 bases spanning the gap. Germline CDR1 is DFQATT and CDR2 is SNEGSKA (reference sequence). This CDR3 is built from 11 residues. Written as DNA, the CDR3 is TGCAGTGCTAGAGTTCAGGAAAAACTGTTTTTT. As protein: CSARVQEKLFF.

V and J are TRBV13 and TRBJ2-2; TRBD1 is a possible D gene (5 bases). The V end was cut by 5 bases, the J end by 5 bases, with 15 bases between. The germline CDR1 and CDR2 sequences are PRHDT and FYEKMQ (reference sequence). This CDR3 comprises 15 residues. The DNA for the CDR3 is TGTGCCAGCAGCCTCGTAAGGGGTAGAACCGGGGAGCTGTTTTTT. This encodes CASSLVRGRTGELFF.

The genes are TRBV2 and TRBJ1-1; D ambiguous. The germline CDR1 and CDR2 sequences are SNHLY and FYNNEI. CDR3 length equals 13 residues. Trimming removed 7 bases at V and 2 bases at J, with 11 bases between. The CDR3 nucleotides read TGTGCCAGCAAGGTTAAGGATAACACTGAAGCTTTCTTT. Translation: CASKVKDNTEAFF.

In nucleotides, the CDR3 is TGTGCCAGCAGCCAGCGGACCAGGGGGCTATTCGGAAACACCATATATTTT. Residues: CASSQRTRGLFGNTIYF. The J gene is TRBJ1-3, the V gene TRBV3-1 (or the pseudogene TRBV3-2); 8 bases agree with TRBD1. The CDR3 is made up of 17 amino acids. Per germline, CDR1 LGHDT and CDR2 YNNKEL (reference sequence). The V and J ends lost 3 bases and 4 bases, in that order; junction bases with no gene match: 11.

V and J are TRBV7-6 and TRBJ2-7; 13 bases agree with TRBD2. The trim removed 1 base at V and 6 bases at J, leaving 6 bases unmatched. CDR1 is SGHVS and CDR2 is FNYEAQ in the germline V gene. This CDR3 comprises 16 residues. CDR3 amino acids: CASSLGGGLAGIEQYF. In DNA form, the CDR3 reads TGTGCCAGCAGCTTAGGAGGGGGACTAGCGGGAATCGAGCAGTACTTC.

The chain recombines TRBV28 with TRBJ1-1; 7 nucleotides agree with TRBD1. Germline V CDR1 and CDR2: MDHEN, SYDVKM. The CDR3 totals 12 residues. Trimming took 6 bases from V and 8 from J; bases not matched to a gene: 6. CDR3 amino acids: CASRNRDREAFF. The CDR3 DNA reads TGTGCCAGCAGGAACCGGGACAGAGAAGCTTTCTTT.

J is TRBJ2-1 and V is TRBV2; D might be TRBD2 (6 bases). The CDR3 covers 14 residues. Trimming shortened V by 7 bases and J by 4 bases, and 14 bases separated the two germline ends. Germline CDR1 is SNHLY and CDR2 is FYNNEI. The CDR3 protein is CASNPGDSYNEQFF. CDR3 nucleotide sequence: TGTGCCAGCAACCCGGGGGACTCATACAATGAGCAGTTCTTC.

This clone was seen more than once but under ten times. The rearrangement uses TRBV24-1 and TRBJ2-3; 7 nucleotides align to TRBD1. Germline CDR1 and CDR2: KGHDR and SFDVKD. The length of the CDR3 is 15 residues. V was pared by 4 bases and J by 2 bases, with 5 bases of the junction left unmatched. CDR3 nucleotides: TGTGCCACCAGTGAATGGACAGGAGTCACAGATACGCAGTATTTT. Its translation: CATSEWTGVTDTQYF.

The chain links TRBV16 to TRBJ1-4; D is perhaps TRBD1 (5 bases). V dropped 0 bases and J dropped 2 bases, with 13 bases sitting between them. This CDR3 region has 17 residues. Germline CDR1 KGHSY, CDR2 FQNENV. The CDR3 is CASSQSWGDVTNEKLFF. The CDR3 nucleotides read TGTGCCAGCAGCCAATCTTGGGGGGACGTGACTAATGAAAAACTGTTTTTT.